These 32 T cell receptor beta chains originate from one sample sequenced in a study of patients and donors after allogeneic stem cell transplantation. TCRdb ran MiXCR on the RT-PCR reads and lists one entry per CDR3 protein. The sample shows 9,500 to 15,000 distinct CDR3 sequences, about 23% of them seen only once. Sample: blood, either unsorted or a sorted T cell fraction (not recorded which). The receptors were sampled from a human donor who was either an allogeneic HSCT recipient or a stem cell or donor lymphocyte infusion donor (not recorded which). It is not recorded whose cells these are; they may come from a transplant donor.

A few counts support this clonotype. The CDR3 DNA is TGTGCCAGCAGCTTATCCGGATATACGATTAATCAGCCCCAGCATTTT. It codes for CASSLSGYTINQPQHF. The chain uses TRBV7-8 and TRBJ1-5; no firm D call. The V and J ends lost 2 bases and 4 bases respectively, with 15 bases between them. Germline lookup yields CDR1 SGHVS and CDR2 FQNEAQ. The CDR3 consists of 16 residues.

The table lists this clonotype with a few counts. This chain joins TRBV5-6 and TRBJ1-4; no firm D call. There are 13 residues in the CDR3. Germline V gene data show CDR1 as SGHDT and CDR2 as YYEEEE. Deletions cut 3 bases from V and 4 bases from J, with 7 bases between. CDR3 DNA sequence: TGTGCCAGCAGCTCCTCCGGTAATGAAAAACTGTTTTTT. Amino acids: CASSSSGNEKLFF. Complete variable domain (other parts from reference TRBV5-6 and TRBJ1-4): DAGVTQSPTHLIKTRGQQVTLRCSPKSGHDTVSWYQQALGQGPQFIFQYYEEEERQRGNFPDRFSGHQFPNYSSELNVNALLLGDSALYLCASSSSGNEKLFFGSGTQLSVL.

This chain links TRBV12-3 or TRBV12-4 with TRBJ1-1; tentative D call: TRBD1 (5 bases). Trimming cost V 2 bases and J 2 bases, with 9 bases left between them. CDR3 length: 14 residues. CDR3 residues: CASSLRRGNTEAFF. DNA of the CDR3: TGTGCCAGCAGTTTAAGGAGGGGAAACACTGAAGCTTTCTTT.

CDR3 sequence (DNA): TGTGCCAGCAGTTACTCCCTCGTCAAGGGCGTGCTCGATTCACCCCTCCACTTT. It specifies CASSYSLVKGVLDSPLHF. The rearrangement joins TRBV6-6 to TRBJ1-6; D unresolved. In germline, CDR1 is MNHNY, CDR2 SVGAGI (reference sequence). V was trimmed by 0 bases and J by 8 bases, leaving 20 bases between them. CDR3 length: 18 amino acids.

This clonotype showed up just a few times. The chain combines TRBV11-2 with TRBJ1-3; 7 bases match TRBD1. This CDR3 contains 15 residues. Germline V lookup: CDR1 SGHAT, CDR2 FQNNGV. The V segment lost 4 bases and the J segment 0 bases; nucleotides outside the gene matches: 3. CDR3 bases: TGTGCCAGCAGCTCACAGGGGTCCTCTGGAAACACCATATATTTT. It translates to CASSSQGSSGNTIYF.

The chain couples TRBV12-3 or TRBV12-4 to TRBJ1-1; D is possibly TRBD1 (5 bases). The CDR3 runs to 13 residues. Trimming took off 3 bases at V and 4 bases at J, with 9 bases between the two ends. CDR3 residues: CASSLGRLTEAFF. The DNA of the CDR3 is TGTGCCAGCAGTTTGGGACGGCTCACTGAAGCTTTCTTT.

The table lists this clonotype with a few counts. The rearrangement uses TRBV28 and TRBJ2-5; TRBD1 aligns across 7 bases. The CDR3 contains 14 residues. Germline lookup yields CDR1 MDHEN and CDR2 SYDVKM. The junction had 7 bases not matched to a gene; V was cut back by 5 bases and J by 4 bases. The CDR3 region has the DNA TGTGCCAGCAGTCGGGGACAGTTCGGAGAGACCCAGTACTTC. Amino acids: CASSRGQFGETQYF.

This clonotype came up many times. The chain uses TRBV27 and TRBJ1-1, with D perhaps TRBD1 (5 bases). From germline, CDR1 is MNHEY and CDR2 SMNVEV (reference sequence). This CDR3 is built from 13 residues. Between the trimmed V and J ends, which lost 6 bases and 1 base, there was a span of 9 bases. CDR3 DNA: TGTGCCAGCAGAGGACATACGAACACTGAAGCTTTCTTT. This sequence encodes CASRGHTNTEAFF.

The chain uses TRBV5-1 and TRBJ2-1, with unresolved D. The CDR3 runs to 11 residues. The V and J ends lost 0 bases and 8 bases respectively, with 3 bases between them. Germline V gene data show CDR1 as SGHRS and CDR2 as YFSETQ. For the CDR3, the DNA is TGCGCCAGCAGCTTGGACCATGAGCAGTTCTTC. Its protein product is CASSLDHEQFF.

Only a few counts were recorded for this clonotype. The CDR3 region is CASSFRESGVETQYF. For the CDR3, the DNA is TGTGCCAGCAGTTTTCGGGAGTCGGGCGTGGAGACCCAGTACTTC. This chain connects TRBV28 to TRBJ2-5; D might be TRBD2 (6 bases). This CDR3 region has 15 residues. The V end lost 3 bases, the J end lost 5 bases, and 16 bases lay between the germline ends. Per germline, CDR1 MDHEN and CDR2 SYDVKM.

At least ten counts were recorded for this clonotype. Germline and junction disagree at one end, which may indicate a read error. The V gene is TRBV20-1, the J gene TRBJ1-5; 8 positions agree with TRBD1. Per the germline V gene, CDR1 is DFQATT and CDR2 is SNEGSKA (reference sequence). CDR3 length equals 14 residues. The CDR3 spells CSARGGTGDRPQHF. CDR3 nucleotide sequence: TGCAGTGCCAGAGGGGGGACAGGCGATAGGCCCCAGCATTTT.

This clonotype was counted only a few times. The chain joins TRBV12-3 or TRBV12-4 to TRBJ1-1; weak D call: TRBD1 (5 bases). This CDR3 spans 15 amino acids. V was trimmed by 3 bases and J by 3 bases, leaving 14 bases between them. This chain's CDR3 is CASSFIRGIDTEAFF. CDR3 DNA: TGTGCCAGCAGTTTTATAAGGGGCATAGACACTGAAGCTTTCTTT.

This clonotype was counted a few times. This rearrangement joins TRBV5-6 to TRBJ1-2; the match to TRBD1 covers 9 bases. J was trimmed by 6 bases and V by 4 bases; bases with no gene match: 13. This CDR3 region has 16 residues. Germline V lookup: CDR1 SGHDT, CDR2 YYEEEE. CDR3 residues: CASSRRPGTGSHGYTF. In DNA form, the CDR3 reads TGTGCCAGCAGCCGACGACCAGGGACAGGGTCACATGGCTACACCTTC.

This clonotype was counted only a few times. The chain recombines TRBV20-1 with TRBJ1-2; D possibly corresponds to TRBD1 (6 bases). The germline V and J ends were trimmed by 3 bases and 2 bases, with 10 bases remaining between them. The germline V gene encodes CDR1 DFQATT and CDR2 SNEGSKA (reference sequence). This CDR3 spans 13 amino acids. In DNA, the CDR3 is TGCAGTGCTAGGGGGGGCCCAAACTATGGCTACACCTTC. Encoded protein: CSARGGPNYGYTF.

This rearrangement joins TRBV29-1 to TRBJ1-6; 7 bases align to TRBD1. After removal of 6 bases from V and 6 bases from J, the junction contained 11 bases not matched to a gene. Germline-derived CDR1 and CDR2 are SQVTM and ANQGSEA. The CDR3 covers 15 residues. The CDR3, as DNA: TGCAGCGTCCCGACAGGGCGGTCCCGTAATTCACCCCTCCACTTT. It yields the protein CSVPTGRSRNSPLHF.

This clonotype came up once. The V gene is TRBV5-1, the J gene TRBJ2-6; the match to TRBD1 covers 8 bases. J gave up 1 base and V 4 bases, and 7 bases lay outside the gene matches. CDR3 size: 17 residues. The germline gives CDR1 SGHRS, CDR2 YFSETQ. CDR3 loop: CASSPTGDGSGANVLTF. Written as DNA, the CDR3 is TGCGCCAGCAGCCCGACAGGGGATGGTTCTGGGGCCAACGTCCTGACTTTC.

By share, this clonotype counts as medium-sized. The chain combines TRBV29-1 with TRBJ1-1; D ambiguous. The CDR3 spans 14 residues. The germline V gene has CDR1 SQVTM and CDR2 ANQGSEA. Deletions cut 3 bases from V and 3 bases from J, with 14 bases between. CDR3 nucleotide sequence: TGCAGCGTTGATATGGGCAGGTACTACACTGAAGCTTTCTTT. This translates into CSVDMGRYYTEAFF.

This sequence joins TRBV7-2 and TRBJ1-1; D is ambiguous. Trimming removed 0 bases at V and 3 bases at J, with 14 bases between. Germline V gene data show CDR1 as SGHTA and CDR2 as FQGNSA. The CDR3 length is 16 residues. The DNA of the CDR3 is TGTGCCAGCAGCTTAGCGCGGGTGAGGGCGGACACTGAAGCTTTCTTT. Amino acid sequence: CASSLARVRADTEAFF.

This clonotype was counted a few times. The rearrangement links TRBV15 to TRBJ1-1; 8 bases are a match to TRBD1. From germline, CDR1 is LNHNV and CDR2 YYDKDF (reference sequence). With 3 bases clipped from V and 8 bases from J, the junction kept 11 bases outside the gene matches. This CDR3 contains 15 residues. CDR3 nucleotide sequence: TGTGCCACCAGCAGGCCAATTCAGGGGGCGTGGGAAGCTTTCTTT. It translates to CATSRPIQGAWEAFF.

This clonotype qualifies as medium-sized. The V and J genes are TRBV7-3 and TRBJ1-1; 7 nucleotides agree with TRBD1. Per the germline V gene, CDR1 is SGHTA and CDR2 is FQGTGA. V trimming: 5 bases; J trimming: 4 bases; junction bases outside the gene matches: 4. CDR3 length equals 13 residues. The CDR3 region has the DNA TGTGCCAGCAGCACGACAGGGCGCACTGAAGCTTTCTTT. This translates into CASSTTGRTEAFF. The full variable domain, rest sourced from reference TRBV7-3 and TRBJ1-1, is GAGVSQTPSNKVTEKGKYVELRCDPISGHTALYWYRQSLGQGPEFLIYFQGTGAADDSGLPNDRFFAVRPEGSVSTLKIQRTERGDSAVYLCASSTTGRTEAFFGQGTRLTVV.

This clonotype was observed many times. The chain recombines TRBV5-5 with TRBJ1-5; the D is unclear. The CDR3 is 15 residues long. CDR1 and CDR2 (germline): SGHKS, YYEKEE (reference sequence). Trimming shortened V by 4 bases and J by 0 bases, and 11 bases separated the two germline ends. The CDR3 loop is CASSPWQGSNQPQHF. CDR3 coding DNA: TGTGCCAGCAGCCCTTGGCAAGGTAGCAATCAGCCCCAGCATTTT.

J is TRBJ2-2 and V is TRBV5-1; D may match TRBD1 or TRBD2 (5 bases each). CDR3 length: 13 amino acids. Per germline, CDR1 SGHRS and CDR2 YFSETQ. V shed 4 bases and J shed 5 bases, with 9 bases lying between them. The CDR3: CASSLGTTGELFF. The CDR3 DNA sequence: TGCGCCAGCAGCCTTGGGACGACCGGGGAGCTGTTTTTT.

This clonotype was found a few times. J is TRBJ1-2 and V is TRBV29-1; D unresolved. V was clipped by 7 bases and J by 7 bases, with 16 bases between them. Germline CDR1 reads SQVTM; CDR2 reads ANQGSEA. This CDR3 region has 12 residues. The CDR3 sequence is CSALRAEGGYTF. In DNA form, the CDR3 reads TGCAGCGCCCTCCGGGCCGAGGGTGGCTACACCTTC.

This clonotype was seen at least ten times. The chain employs TRBV4-3 and TRBJ1-4, with D maybe TRBD1 (6 bases). V was trimmed by 4 bases and J by 7 bases, leaving 16 bases between them. This CDR3 contains 15 residues. Germline CDR1 is LGHNA and CDR2 is YSLEER. The CDR3 reads CASSRVQGIGEKLFF. In nucleotides, the CDR3 is TGCGCCAGCAGCCGAGTACAGGGAATTGGTGAAAAACTGTTTTTT.

This chain joins TRBV5-1 and TRBJ2-1, with 7 bases identical to TRBD2. CDR1 SGHRS and CDR2 YFSETQ come from the germline V gene. The ends lost 4 bases at V and 7 bases at J; junction bases unmatched: 14. This CDR3 spans 16 amino acids. The CDR3 is CASSALTSSGGNEQFF. CDR3 sequence (DNA): TGCGCCAGCAGCGCCCTGACTAGCTCAGGCGGAAATGAGCAGTTCTTC. The entire variable domain, with the rest obtained from reference TRBV5-1 and TRBJ2-1, is as follows: KAGVTQTPRYLIKTRGQQVTLSCSPISGHRSVSWYQQTPGQGLQFLFEYFSETQRNKGNFPGRFSGRQFSNSRSEMNVSTLELGDSALYLCASSALTSSGGNEQFFGPGTRLTVL.

This clonotype has only a few counts. As DNA, the CDR3 is TGTGCCAGCAGCGGGACAGGGGGGATTAATGAAAAACTGTTTTTT. This translates into CASSGTGGINEKLFF. The chain has TRBV2 and TRBJ1-4; 11 bases are a match to TRBD1. Per germline, CDR1 SNHLY and CDR2 FYNNEI. V dropped 6 bases and J dropped 4; count of bases not matched to a gene: 4. The CDR3 is 15 amino acids.

The chain recombines TRBV30 with TRBJ2-5; 7 bases match TRBD1. V lost 6 bases to trimming and J lost 2 bases; unmatched junction nucleotides: 12. The CDR3 contains 15 residues. Germline values: CDR1 GTSNPN, CDR2 SVGIG (reference sequence). CDR3 in amino acids: CACNPGQAIQETQYF. The DNA of the CDR3 is TGTGCCTGCAATCCCGGACAGGCGATACAAGAGACCCAGTACTTC.

This clonotype showed up many times. V gene TRBV12-3 or TRBV12-4 combines with J gene TRBJ1-3, with D unresolved. CDR3 size: 14 residues. The V and J ends lost 8 bases and 0 bases respectively, with 11 bases between them. The CDR3 protein is CASRAASSGNTIYF. The CDR3 nucleotides are TGTGCCAGCCGGGCAGCCAGCTCTGGAAACACCATATATTTT.

This clonotype has more than one count but fewer than ten. The CDR3 region is CASSYSTGTPYNEQFF. Here the CDR3 DNA reads TGTGCCAGCAGTTACTCAACAGGGACACCTTACAATGAGCAGTTCTTC. The chain links TRBV6-5 to TRBJ2-1, with D possibly matching TRBD1 (6 bases). Trimming removed 0 bases from V and 4 bases from J, with 13 bases in between. The V gene's germline CDR1 is MNHEY and CDR2 SVGAGI. The CDR3 loop spans 16 amino acids.

This clonotype was counted at least ten times. The V gene is TRBV10-3, the J gene TRBJ1-2; 8 bases agree with TRBD1. Looked up from germline, CDR1 is ENHRY and CDR2 is SYGVKD. J gave up 5 bases and V 5 bases, and 13 bases lay outside the gene matches. The CDR3 length is 16 residues. CDR3 protein: CAISHPPRGRGYGYTF. In nucleotides, the CDR3 is TGTGCCATCAGTCACCCCCCCAGGGGGCGGGGGTATGGCTACACCTTC.

This clonotype is termed medium-sized. The chain combines TRBV12-3 or TRBV12-4 with TRBJ1-2; maybe TRBD1 (6 bases). Trimming took off 2 bases at V and 2 bases at J, with 18 bases between the two ends. The CDR3 spans 17 residues. The CDR3 reads CASSLSGGAATNYGYTF. CDR3 nucleotides: TGTGCCAGCAGTTTATCGGGGGGCGCCGCTACCAACTATGGCTACACCTTC.

This clonotype appeared a single time. The V gene is TRBV2, the J gene TRBJ1-5; the D gene is possibly TRBD1 (5 bases). The V end was cut by 8 bases, the J end by 2 bases, with 10 bases between. The germline gives CDR1 SNHLY, CDR2 FYNNEI. This CDR3 is built from 13 residues. The CDR3 nucleotides read TGTGCCAGCGGGGGACGTGGCAATCAGCCCCAGCATTTT. Encoded protein: CASGGRGNQPQHF.